The present T cell receptor (beta chain) was sequenced within a study of cytomegalovirus exposure and HLA in healthy donors. Study findings and constraints: An ancestry cluster, one associated with Asian ancestry, reportedly showed fewer N-insertions than the 666-donor mean in a later analysis. In a later analysis, V- and J-gene trimming of beta chains associated with a DCLRE1C missense variant, replicated independently. Cytomegalovirus-associated TCR beta chains were listed, numbering some 180. Across donors, presence/absence analyses took sequencing depth to be roughly uniform.

Amplification used 60 Vbeta primers and 13 Jbeta primers. Sequenced by immunoSEQ multiplex PCR; TCRdb stores in-frame clones only, minus some. The profile shows around 150,000 clones, around 70% of them singletons. Comment on this clone: Its cognate antigen is unknown.

The V gene's germline CDR1 is SGHRS and CDR2 YFSETQ. The junction had 2 bases not matched to a gene; V was cut back by 0 bases and J by 3 bases. The CDR3 contains 15 residues. This TCR derives from a man aged 18 to 30 in good health and CMV-seropositive. The material sequenced was PBMCs. V usage is TRBV5-1 and J usage is TRBJ2-7, with 11 bases identical to TRBD1. The CDR3 here is CASSLGTGGGYEQYV. The CDR3 DNA is TGCGCCAGCAGCTTGGGGACAGGGGGCGGCTACGAGCAGTACGTC.